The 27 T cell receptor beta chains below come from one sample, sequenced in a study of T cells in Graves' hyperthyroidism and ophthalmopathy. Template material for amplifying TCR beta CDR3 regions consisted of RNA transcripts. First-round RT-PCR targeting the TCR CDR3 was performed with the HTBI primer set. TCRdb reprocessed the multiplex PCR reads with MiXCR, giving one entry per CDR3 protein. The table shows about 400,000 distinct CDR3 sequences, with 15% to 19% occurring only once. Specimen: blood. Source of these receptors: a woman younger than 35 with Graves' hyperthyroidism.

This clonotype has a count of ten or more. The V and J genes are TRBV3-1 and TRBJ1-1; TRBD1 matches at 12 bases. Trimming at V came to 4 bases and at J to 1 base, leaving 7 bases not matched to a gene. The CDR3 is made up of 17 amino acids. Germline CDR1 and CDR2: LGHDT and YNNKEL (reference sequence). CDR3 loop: CASSPMWDRGPNTEAFF. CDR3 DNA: TGTGCCAGCAGCCCGATGTGGGACAGGGGGCCGAACACTGAAGCTTTCTTT.

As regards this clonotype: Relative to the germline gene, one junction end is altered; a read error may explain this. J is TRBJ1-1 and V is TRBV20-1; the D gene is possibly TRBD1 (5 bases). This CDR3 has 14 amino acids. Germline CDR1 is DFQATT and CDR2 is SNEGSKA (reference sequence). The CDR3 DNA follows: TGCAGTGTTAGACCAAGGACACTGAACACTGAAGCTTTCTTT. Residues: CSVRPRTLNTEAFF.

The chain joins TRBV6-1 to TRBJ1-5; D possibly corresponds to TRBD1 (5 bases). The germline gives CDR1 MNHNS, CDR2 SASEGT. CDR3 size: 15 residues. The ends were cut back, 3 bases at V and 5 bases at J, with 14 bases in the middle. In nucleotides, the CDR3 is TGTGCCAGCAGTGAGGGGTTCGGGGCCCATCAGCCCCAGCATTTT. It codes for CASSEGFGAHQPQHF.

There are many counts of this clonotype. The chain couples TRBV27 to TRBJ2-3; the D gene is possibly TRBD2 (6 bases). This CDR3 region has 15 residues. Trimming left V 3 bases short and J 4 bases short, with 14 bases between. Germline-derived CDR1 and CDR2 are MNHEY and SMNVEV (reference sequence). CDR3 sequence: CASSFGGAGSDTQYF. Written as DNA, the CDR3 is TGTGCCAGCAGTTTTGGCGGAGCGGGCTCAGATACGCAGTATTTT.

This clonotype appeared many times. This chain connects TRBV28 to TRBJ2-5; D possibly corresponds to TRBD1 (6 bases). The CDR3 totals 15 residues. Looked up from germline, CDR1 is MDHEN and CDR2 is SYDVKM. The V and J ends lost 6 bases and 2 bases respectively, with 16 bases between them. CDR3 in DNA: TGTGCCAGCAGCCTTGGACAGTCCTCTCAAGAGACCCAGTACTTC. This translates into CASSLGQSSQETQYF.

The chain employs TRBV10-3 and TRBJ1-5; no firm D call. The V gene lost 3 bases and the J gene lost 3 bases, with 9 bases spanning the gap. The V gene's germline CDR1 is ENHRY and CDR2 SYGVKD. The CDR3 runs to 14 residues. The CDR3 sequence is CAISDVPDNQPQHF. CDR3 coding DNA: TGTGCCATCAGTGACGTCCCGGACAATCAGCCCCAGCATTTT.

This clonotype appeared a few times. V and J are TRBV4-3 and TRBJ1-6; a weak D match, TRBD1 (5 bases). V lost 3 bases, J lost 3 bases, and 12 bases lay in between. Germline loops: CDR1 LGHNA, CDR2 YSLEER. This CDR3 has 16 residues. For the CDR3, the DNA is TGCGCCAGCAGCCAGGGACTCCGGATCTATAATTCACCCCTCCACTTT. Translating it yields CASSQGLRIYNSPLHF.

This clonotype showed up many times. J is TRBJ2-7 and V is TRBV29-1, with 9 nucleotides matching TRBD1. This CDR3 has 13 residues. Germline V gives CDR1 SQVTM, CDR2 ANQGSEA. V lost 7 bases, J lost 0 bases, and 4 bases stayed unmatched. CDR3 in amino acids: CSAQGQGSYEQYF. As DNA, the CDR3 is TGCAGCGCCCAGGGACAGGGCTCCTACGAGCAGTACTTC.

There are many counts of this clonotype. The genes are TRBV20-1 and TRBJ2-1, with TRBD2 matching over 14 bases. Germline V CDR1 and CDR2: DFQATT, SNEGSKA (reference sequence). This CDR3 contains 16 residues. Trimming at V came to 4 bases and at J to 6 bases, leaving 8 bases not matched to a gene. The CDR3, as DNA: TGCAGTGCTACATCTCCCGGGACTAGCGGGAGCAATGAGCAGTTCTTC. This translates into CSATSPGTSGSNEQFF.

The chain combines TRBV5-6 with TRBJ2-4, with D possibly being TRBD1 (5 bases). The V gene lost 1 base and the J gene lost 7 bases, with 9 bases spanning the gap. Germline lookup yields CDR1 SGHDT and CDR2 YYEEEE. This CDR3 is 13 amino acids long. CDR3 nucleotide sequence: TGTGCCAGCAGCTTGCAGGGCTGGAACATTCAGTACTTC. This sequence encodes CASSLQGWNIQYF.

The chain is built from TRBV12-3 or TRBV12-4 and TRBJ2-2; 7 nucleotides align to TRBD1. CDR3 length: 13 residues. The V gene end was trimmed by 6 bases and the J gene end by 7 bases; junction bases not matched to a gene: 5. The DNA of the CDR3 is TGTGCCAGCAGCGCCTCAGGGGGCGGGGAGCTGTTTTTT. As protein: CASSASGGGELFF.

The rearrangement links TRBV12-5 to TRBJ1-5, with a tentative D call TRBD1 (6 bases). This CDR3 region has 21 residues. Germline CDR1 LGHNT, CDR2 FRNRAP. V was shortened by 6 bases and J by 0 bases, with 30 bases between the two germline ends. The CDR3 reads CASGMSGDRNLQRISNQPQHF. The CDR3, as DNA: TGTGCTAGTGGGATGTCAGGGGATCGTAATTTACAGCGTATTAGCAATCAGCCCCAGCATTTT. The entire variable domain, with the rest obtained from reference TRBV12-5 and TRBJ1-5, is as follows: DARVTQTPRHKVTEMGQEVTMRCQPILGHNTVFWYRQTMMQGLELLAYFRNRAPLDDSGMPKDRFSAEMPDATLATLKIQPSEPRDSAVYFCASGMSGDRNLQRISNQPQHFGDGTRLSIL.

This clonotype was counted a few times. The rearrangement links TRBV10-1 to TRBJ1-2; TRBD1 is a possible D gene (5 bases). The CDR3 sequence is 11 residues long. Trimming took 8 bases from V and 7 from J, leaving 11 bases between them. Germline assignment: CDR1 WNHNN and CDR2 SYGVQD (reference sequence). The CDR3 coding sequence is TGCGCCAGCGTCAGGGTTGTTGGCTACACCTTC. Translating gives CASVRVVGYTF.

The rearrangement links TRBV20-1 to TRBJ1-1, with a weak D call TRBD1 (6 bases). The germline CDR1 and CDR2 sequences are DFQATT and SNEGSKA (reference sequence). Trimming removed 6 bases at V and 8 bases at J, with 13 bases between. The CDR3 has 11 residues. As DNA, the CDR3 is TGCAGTGCCAGACAGGAAGTAGAAGCTTTCTTT. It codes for CSARQEVEAFF.

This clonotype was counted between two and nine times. This chain's CDR3 is CASSWRAGGAMTEAFF. As DNA, the CDR3 is TGCGCCAGCAGCTGGAGGGCCGGGGGGGCGATGACTGAAGCTTTCTTT. The chain joins TRBV5-1 to TRBJ1-1; D is perhaps TRBD1 (6 bases). V lost 3 bases and J 5 bases, leaving 20 bases between the germline ends. Germline values: CDR1 SGHRS, CDR2 YFSETQ. The CDR3 has 16 residues. Supplemented by reference TRBV5-1 and TRBJ1-1, the full variable domain reads KAGVTQTPRYLIKTRGQQVTLSCSPISGHRSVSWYQQTPGQGLQFLFEYFSETQRNKGNFPGRFSGRQFSNSRSEMNVSTLELGDSALYLCASSWRAGGAMTEAFFGQGTRLTVV.

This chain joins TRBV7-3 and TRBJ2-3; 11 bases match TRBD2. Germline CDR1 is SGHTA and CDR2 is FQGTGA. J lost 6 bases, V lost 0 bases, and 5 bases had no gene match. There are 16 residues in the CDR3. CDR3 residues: CASSLTLAGGLDTQYF. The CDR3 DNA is TGTGCCAGCAGCTTAACTTTAGCGGGGGGGCTGGATACGCAGTATTTT.

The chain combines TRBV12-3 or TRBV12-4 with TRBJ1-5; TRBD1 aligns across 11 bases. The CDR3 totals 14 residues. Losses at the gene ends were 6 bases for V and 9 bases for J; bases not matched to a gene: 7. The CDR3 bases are TGTGCCAGCAGACTTGGGACAGGGGGTCGGCCCCAGCATTTT. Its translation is CASRLGTGGRPQHF.

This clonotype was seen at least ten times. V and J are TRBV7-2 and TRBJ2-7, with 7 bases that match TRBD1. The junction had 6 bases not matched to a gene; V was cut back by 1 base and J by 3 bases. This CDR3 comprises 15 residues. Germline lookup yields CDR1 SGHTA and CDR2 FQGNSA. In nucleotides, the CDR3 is TGTGCCAGCAGCTTAGATACAGACAGGGTCTACGAGCAGTACTTC. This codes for CASSLDTDRVYEQYF. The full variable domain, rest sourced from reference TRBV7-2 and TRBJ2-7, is GAGVSQSPSNKVTEKGKDVELRCDPISGHTALYWYRQSLGQGLEFLIYFQGNSAPDKSGLPSDRFSAERTGGSVSTLTIQRTQQEDSAVYLCASSLDTDRVYEQYFGPGTRLTVT.

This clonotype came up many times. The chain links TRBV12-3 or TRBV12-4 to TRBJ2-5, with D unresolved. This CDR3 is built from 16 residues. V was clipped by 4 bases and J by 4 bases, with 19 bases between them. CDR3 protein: CASSSDSLPPPETQYF. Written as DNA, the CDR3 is TGTGCCAGCAGTTCAGACTCCCTCCCGCCCCCAGAGACCCAGTACTTC.

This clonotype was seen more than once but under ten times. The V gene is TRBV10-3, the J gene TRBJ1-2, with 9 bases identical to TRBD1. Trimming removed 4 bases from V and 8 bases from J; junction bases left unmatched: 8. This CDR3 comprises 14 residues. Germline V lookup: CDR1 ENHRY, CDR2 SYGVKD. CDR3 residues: CAISGVGTGSGYTF. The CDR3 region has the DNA TGTGCCATCAGTGGTGTTGGGACAGGGAGCGGCTACACCTTC.

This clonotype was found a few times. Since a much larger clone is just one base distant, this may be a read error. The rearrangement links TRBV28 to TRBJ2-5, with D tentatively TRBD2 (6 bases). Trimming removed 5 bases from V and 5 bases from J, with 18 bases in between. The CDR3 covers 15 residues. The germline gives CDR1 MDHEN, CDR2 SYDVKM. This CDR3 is CASSPGSGGDETQYF. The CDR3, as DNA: TGTGCCAGCAGTCCTGGGTCGGGCGGGGACGAGACCCAGTACTTC.

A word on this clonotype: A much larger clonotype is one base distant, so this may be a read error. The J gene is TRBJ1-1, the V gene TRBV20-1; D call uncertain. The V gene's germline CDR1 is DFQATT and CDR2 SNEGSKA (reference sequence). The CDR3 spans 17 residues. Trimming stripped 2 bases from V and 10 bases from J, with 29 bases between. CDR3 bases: TGCAGTGCTAGATGGTGCACCCTCCGCCCCATGAACACTAGAGCTTTCTTT. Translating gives CSARWCTLRPMNTRAFF.

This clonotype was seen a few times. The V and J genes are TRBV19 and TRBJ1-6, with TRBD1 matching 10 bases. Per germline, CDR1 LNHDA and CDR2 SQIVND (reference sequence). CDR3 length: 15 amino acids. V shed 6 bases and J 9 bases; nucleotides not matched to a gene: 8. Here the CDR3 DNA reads TGTGCCAGTAGCCGGGACAGGGGCCGTGGTTCACCCCTCCACTTT. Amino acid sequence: CASSRDRGRGSPLHF.

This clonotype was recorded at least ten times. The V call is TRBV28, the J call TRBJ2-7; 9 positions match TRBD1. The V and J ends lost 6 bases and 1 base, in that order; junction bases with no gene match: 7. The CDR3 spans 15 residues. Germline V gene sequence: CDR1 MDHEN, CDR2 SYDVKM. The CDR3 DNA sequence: TGTGCCAGCAGACCCACAGGGGGCAGGTCCTACGAGCAGTACTTC. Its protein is CASRPTGGRSYEQYF.

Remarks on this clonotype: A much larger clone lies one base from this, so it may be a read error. The CDR3 DNA sequence: TGTGCCGGCAGCTTAAAGGCGGGGATCTCCTACGAGCAGTACTTC. It is translated as CAGSLKAGISYEQYF. V is TRBV11-3 and J is TRBJ2-7; D might be TRBD2 (6 bases). The CDR3 consists of 15 residues. Germline values: CDR1 SGHNT, CDR2 YENEEA.

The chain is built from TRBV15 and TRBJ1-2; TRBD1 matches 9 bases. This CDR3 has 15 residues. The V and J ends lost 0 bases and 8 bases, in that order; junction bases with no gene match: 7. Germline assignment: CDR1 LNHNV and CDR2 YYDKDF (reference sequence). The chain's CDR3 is CATSREGTGPGGYTF. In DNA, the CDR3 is TGTGCCACCAGCAGAGAGGGGACAGGGCCGGGAGGCTACACCTTC.

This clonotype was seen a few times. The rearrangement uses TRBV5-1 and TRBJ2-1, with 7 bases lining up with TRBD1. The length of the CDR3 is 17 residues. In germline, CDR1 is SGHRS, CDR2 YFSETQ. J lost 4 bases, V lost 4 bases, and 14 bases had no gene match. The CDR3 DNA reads TGCGCCAGCAGCGGACAAGGGACAGATAAGAAATACAATGAGCAGTTCTTC. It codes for CASSGQGTDKKYNEQFF.